Below, 14 T cell receptor beta chains from the same sample are listed, as sequenced in a study of molecular identifiers for immune sequencing clone quantification (dated by TCRdb to 2017 to 2018). The library came from PCR. These reads were obtained on an Illumina MiSeq. TCRdb passed the public sequencing reads through fastp at Q25 and MiXCR, retaining productive beta sequences. One record per CDR3 amino acid sequence lists the most common genes and DNA. The sample contains 15,000 to 20,000 distinct CDR3 sequences, 20% to 25% of them found a single time. Of the sample, approximately 6.4% falls within the top ten clones. Sample: naive CD8+ T cells from blood, with Jurkat cell RNA spiked in. What the cell subset or site label conveys for this sample: FACS-sorted CD8+CD4-CCR7+CD45RA+ naive T cells. All receptors come from a human donor in good health. Some libraries in this study had Jurkat cell RNA spiked in.

This clonotype came up many times. The genes are TRBV28 and TRBJ2-1; weak D call: TRBD2 (5 bases). The CDR3 extends over 14 amino acids. V was clipped by 6 bases and J by 8 bases, with 17 bases between them. Germline V gene sequence: CDR1 MDHEN, CDR2 SYDVKM. The CDR3 DNA reads as TGTGCCAGCAGCCAAACGGGGAAGACGGATGAGCAGTTCTTC. Translating it yields CASSQTGKTDEQFF.

Comment on this clonotype: A much larger clone is a single base away; this may be a read error. The rearrangement joins TRBV27 to TRBJ2-7; 7 nucleotides align to TRBD2. The CDR3 consists of 16 residues. V was pared by 1 base and J by 0 bases, with 6 bases of the junction left unmatched. CDR1 MNHEY and CDR2 SMNVEV come from the germline V gene (reference sequence). The CDR3 loop is CASSLWGSGCSYEQYF. CDR3 DNA: TGTGCCAGCAGTTTATGGGGTAGCGGGTGCTCCTACGAGCAGTACTTC.

In its sample, this clonotype ranks as medium-sized. This chain connects TRBV4-3 to TRBJ2-4, with TRBD1 identical over 7 bases. CDR1 is LGHNA and CDR2 is YSLEER in the germline V gene. The length of the CDR3 is 16 residues. The V gene end was trimmed by 2 bases and the J gene end by 6 bases; junction bases not matched to a gene: 10. This chain's CDR3 is CASSQHDRALLNIQYF. CDR3 coding DNA: TGCGCCAGCAGCCAACACGACAGGGCTCTTTTAAACATTCAGTACTTC.

Notes on this clonotype: A much larger clone is a single base away; this may be a read error. Because it lacks the conserved phenylalanine or tryptophan at the end, this CDR3 is likely a read error. The rearrangement uses TRBV9 and TRBJ1-5; no firm D call. V was trimmed by 0 bases and J by 9 bases, leaving 13 bases between them. The CDR3 covers 14 residues. The germline V gene encodes CDR1 SGDLS and CDR2 YYNGEE. CDR3 in DNA: TGTGCCAGCAGCGTAGGCTCAGCTTTGTTGCCCCAGCATGTT. Its translation is CASSVGSALLPQHV.

The chain employs TRBV27 and TRBJ2-7; 8 bases line up with TRBD2. The CDR3 has 13 amino acids. Germline V lookup: CDR1 MNHEY, CDR2 SMNVEV (reference sequence). V gave up 3 bases and J gave up 6 bases; unmatched junction bases: 4. The CDR3 DNA follows: TGTGCCAGCAGTTTGTGGCTAGCGGGCGAGCAGTACTTC. It codes for CASSLWLAGEQYF.

This clonotype was recorded many times. As DNA, the CDR3 is TGTGCCAGCAGCCAAACCGGGGGGCGATTGGAGACCCAGTACTTC. Translation: CASSQTGGRLETQYF. V gene TRBV28 combines with J gene TRBJ2-5, with D maybe TRBD2 (7 bases). Per germline, CDR1 MDHEN and CDR2 SYDVKM. The V end lost 6 bases, the J end lost 5 bases, and 19 bases lay between the germline ends. This CDR3 has 15 amino acids.

This clonotype is medium-sized by share. V and J are TRBV20-1 and TRBJ1-6, with D uncertain. This CDR3 contains 14 residues. Trimming cost V 5 bases and J 11 bases, with 19 bases left between them. Germline V lookup: CDR1 DFQATT, CDR2 SNEGSKA (reference sequence). In DNA form, the CDR3 reads TGCAGTGCTTCCCGATGGGAGGGTGGGACACCCCTCCACTTT. This encodes CSASRWEGGTPLHF.

This clonotype was detected ten times or more. The chain has TRBV11-2 and TRBJ2-2; 7 bases match TRBD1. This CDR3 region has 15 residues. With 7 bases clipped from V and 0 bases from J, the junction kept 5 bases outside the gene matches. Per germline, CDR1 SGHAT and CDR2 FQNNGV. CDR3: CASTATGTNTGELFF. In DNA, the CDR3 is TGTGCCAGCACGGCGACAGGGACGAACACCGGGGAGCTGTTTTTT. Together with reference TRBV11-2 and TRBJ2-2, the CDR3 gives the full variable domain: EAGVAQSPRYKIIEKRQSVAFWCNPISGHATLYWYQQILGQGPKLLIQFQNNGVVDDSQLPKDRFSAERLKGVDSTLKIQPAKLEDSAVYLCASTATGTNTGELFFGEGSRLTVL.

With respect to this clonotype: Being one base from a much bigger clone, this may be a read error. The chain's CDR3 is CASSLLQGGRGAQYF. DNA for the CDR3: TGTGCCAGCAGCTTACTCCAAGGCGGGAGAGGGGCCCAGTACTTC. The chain joins TRBV13 to TRBJ2-5, with 7 positions matching TRBD2. Germline CDR1 is PRHDT and CDR2 is FYEKMQ (reference sequence). After removal of 2 bases from V and 9 bases from J, the junction contained 12 bases not matched to a gene. This CDR3 spans 15 amino acids. Based on the CDR3 plus reference TRBV13 and TRBJ2-5, the full variable domain is AAGVIQSPRHLIKEKRETATLKCYPIPRHDTVYWYQQGPGQDPQFLISFYEKMQSDKGSIPDRFSAQQFSDYHSELNMSSLELGDSALYFCASSLLQGGRGAQYFGPGTRLLVL.

In its sample, this clonotype was seen a few times. Possible read error: a much larger clone is one base away. The chain carries TRBV6-2 or TRBV6-3 and TRBJ2-7; D is ambiguous. Per the germline V gene, CDR1 is MNHEY and CDR2 is SVGEGT. The germline V and J ends were trimmed by 8 bases and 0 bases, with 17 bases remaining between them. The length of the CDR3 is 15 residues. CDR3 in DNA: TGTGCCAGCGGGTTTGACTTCCAGATCTCCTACGAGCAGTACTTC. The encoded protein is CASGFDFQISYEQYF.

This clonotype was observed a handful of times. The chain employs TRBV4-2 and TRBJ2-3; D is tentatively TRBD1 or TRBD2 (7 bases each). Trimming cost V 5 bases and J 2 bases, with 11 bases left between them. Germline V gene sequence: CDR1 LGHNA, CDR2 YNFKEQ. The CDR3 sequence is 14 residues long. CDR3 amino acids: CASSDRDYTDTQYF. In DNA form, the CDR3 reads TGTGCCAGCAGCGACAGGGACTACACAGATACGCAGTATTTT.

The table lists this clonotype with many counts. The chain is built from TRBV20-1 and TRBJ2-4, with 7 positions matching TRBD1. The CDR3 contains 16 residues. Germline assignment: CDR1 DFQATT and CDR2 SNEGSKA (reference sequence). J gave up 4 bases and V 2 bases, and 11 bases lay outside the gene matches. The chain's CDR3 is CSARLDREWGKNIQYF. CDR3 bases: TGCAGTGCTAGATTAGACAGGGAATGGGGGAAAAACATTCAGTACTTC.

Comment on this clonotype: One end of the junction does not line up with germline, which may come from a read error. The chain links TRBV4-2 to TRBJ2-1, with D tentatively TRBD2 (5 bases). The germline V gene encodes CDR1 LGHNA and CDR2 YNFKEQ. This CDR3 has 15 residues. The CDR3 DNA is TGTGCCAGCAACCAAGTGGCGGGTTCCTACAATGAGCAGTTCTTC. Residues: CASNQVAGSYNEQFF.

This chain connects TRBV29-1 to TRBJ2-6; D gene uncertain. Germline V gene lookup returns CDR1 SQVTM and CDR2 ANQGSEA. Trimming pared 5 bases from V and 2 bases from J, leaving 4 bases between. The CDR3 sequence is 12 residues long. CDR3 nucleotide sequence: TGCAGCGTTTGGGCTGGGGCCAACGTCCTGACTTTC. It codes for CSVWAGANVLTF.